This T cell receptor (beta chain) was sequenced during a study of technical replicates of blood from a handful of donors (dated by TCRdb to the late 2010s). The protocol used for the library was the immunoSEQ multiplex PCR assay. TCRdb took this table from immuneACCESS and kept in-frame rearrangements with V and J called. Such tables lack part of the clones; where checked against another copy, unresolved V genes explain under half of the gap, and the rest is unexplained. Within this sample are fewer than 100,000 clones, with just over 90% of them counted one time only. The ten most abundant clones make up 0.25% to 0.35% of the sample. As regards this clone: Its antigen target is currently unknown. One base away there is no much larger clone; base qualities are not given.

Inclusive of the bounding cysteine and phenylalanine, the CDR3 is 13 residues long. Only CDR3 DNA is held: 39 bases, read in frame from base 1. The germline V gene provides CDR1 SGHRS and CDR2 YFSETQ. V sheds 7 bases and J sheds 10 bases, leaving 20 bases between their ends. The origin of this receptor is a human donor in good health. The chain links TRBV5-1 with TRBJ1-2, with the D gene not clear enough to name. Sequenced sample: T cells isolated from PBMCs. The CDR3 in this case is CASGNKETLVYTF. The base sequence is TGCGCCAGCGGCAACAAAGAAACATTGGTCTACACCTTC.